This T cell receptor (beta chain) emerged from a study of T cell responses to AZD1222 COVID-19 vaccine. The CDR3 is 14 residues long. Trimming removed 2 bases at V and 2 bases at J, with 7 bases between. CDR1 and CDR2 from the germline V gene are MGHDK and SYGVNS. Notes on this clone: Its antigen is still unknown.

Findings and limits, study-wide: The donor cohort was predominantly white British with a female majority, and clonal diversity may have been underestimated. Just a handful of AZD1222 recipients tested seropositive at baseline. Unmutated variant regions reportedly attract nearly half of all spike-specific TCRs.

Assay used: immunoSEQ multiplex PCR; TCRdb lists only in-frame clones, some missing. The top ten clones hold approximately 1.8% of a sample with 150,000 or so clones, less than 90% of them seen once. This clonotype was sampled from an adult in good health. The sample was peripheral blood, taken on day 0 of AZD1222 vaccination. The V and J genes are TRBV25-1 and TRBJ1-3; D uncertain. The chain's CDR3 is CASSEESTGNTIYF. In DNA form, the CDR3 reads TGTGCCAGCAGTGAAGAGTCGACTGGAAACACCATATATTTT.